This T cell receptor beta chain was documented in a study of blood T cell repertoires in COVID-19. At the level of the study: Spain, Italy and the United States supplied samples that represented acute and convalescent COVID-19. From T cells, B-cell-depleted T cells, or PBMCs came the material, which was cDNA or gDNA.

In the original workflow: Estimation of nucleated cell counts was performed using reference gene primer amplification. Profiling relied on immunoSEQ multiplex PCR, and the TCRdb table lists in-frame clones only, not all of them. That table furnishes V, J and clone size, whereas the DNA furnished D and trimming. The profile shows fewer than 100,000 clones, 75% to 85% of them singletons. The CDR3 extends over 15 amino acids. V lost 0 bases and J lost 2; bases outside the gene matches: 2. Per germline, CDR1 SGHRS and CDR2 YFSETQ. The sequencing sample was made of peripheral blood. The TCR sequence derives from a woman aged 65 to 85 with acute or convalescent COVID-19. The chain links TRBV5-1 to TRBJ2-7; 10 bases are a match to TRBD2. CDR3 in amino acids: CASSLASGSPYEQYF. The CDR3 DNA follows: TGCGCCAGCAGCTTGGCTAGCGGGAGTCCCTACGAGCAGTACTTC.